This T cell receptor beta chain was sequenced in a study of blood T cell repertoires in COVID-19. Across the study: PBMCs, B-cell-depleted T cells, or T cells provided the cDNA or gDNA that made up the material.

Germline assignment: CDR1 SGHAT and CDR2 FQNNGV. The CDR3 extends over 17 amino acids. The V end lost 5 bases, the J end lost 4 bases, and 23 bases lay between the germline ends. Profiled with immunoSEQ multiplex PCR; TCRdb holds only in-frame clones, not every one. The table lists some 180,000 clones, under 90% of them singletons, with 5.5% to 8.5% in the top ten. This sequence originates from a man aged 55 to 70 with acute or convalescent COVID-19. What was sequenced was peripheral blood. This chain uses TRBV11-2 with TRBJ1-1; a possible D gene is TRBD1 (5 bases). The CDR3 region is CASSLGVGGLRSTEAFF. For the CDR3, the DNA is TGTGCCAGCAGCCTAGGGGTAGGCGGCCTCCGGAGCACTGAAGCTTTCTTT.